This TCR beta chain was recorded in a study of CD8 T cells in ankylosing spondylitis. Broader study findings: Within peripheral blood, clones linked to disease were CD8+ and relatively rare. A number of the motif variants had already been described in reactive arthritis synovial fluid and blood.

About this clonotype itself: Its antigen is unknown.

In making TCR beta libraries, quantitative 5'-RACE with molecular barcodes was used. TCRdb re-called the 5' RACE reads through MiXCR, storing one row per CDR3 protein. The sample has fewer than 180,000 distinct CDR3 sequences; 40% to 50% are singletons. The source of this sequence is a male donor with ankylosing spondylitis. Source material: synovial fluid, either unsorted or a sorted T cell fraction (not recorded which).

The CDR3: CASSSPGRIYEQYF. In DNA, the CDR3 is TGTGCCAGCAGTTCCCCCGGACGGATCTACGAGCAGTACTTC. V and J are TRBV28 and TRBJ2-7, with D uncertain. Germline V gene lookup returns CDR1 MDHEN and CDR2 SYDVKM. This CDR3 has 14 residues. V was shortened by 4 bases and J by 3 bases, with 13 bases between the two germline ends. The variable domain in full, completed from reference TRBV28 and TRBJ2-7, reads DVKVTQSSRYLVKRTGEKVFLECVQDMDHENMFWYRQDPGLGLRLIYFSYDVKMKEKGDIPEGYSVSREKKERFSLILESASTNQTSMYLCASSSPGRIYEQYFGPGTRLTVT.